The 18 T cell receptor beta chains in this list originate from one sample, sequenced in a study of OX40 agonist ivuxolimab in advanced cancers. Measured with immunoSEQ multiplex PCR; TCRdb has only the in-frame clones, and not every one. This table has more than 50,000 clones, 85% appearing once. The input for sequencing was CD4+ or CD8+ T cells sorted from blood, taken in a trial of the OX40 agonist ivuxolimab. The receptors here all came from an adult with an advanced solid tumor such as melanoma, head and neck, liver or kidney cancer.

By share, this clone ranks as medium-sized. The chain recombines TRBV30 with TRBJ2-7; 9 bases agree with TRBD2. The CDR3 is made up of 14 amino acids. With 3 bases clipped from V and 7 bases from J, the junction kept 10 bases outside the gene matches. The V gene's germline CDR1 is GTSNPN and CDR2 SVGIG (reference sequence). This CDR3 is CAWRVAGVGREQYF. The CDR3 DNA reads TGTGCCTGGAGGGTAGCGGGAGTGGGTCGGGAGCAGTACTTC.

The rearrangement joins TRBV20-1 to TRBJ2-7; 9 nucleotides align to TRBD1. The CDR3 contains 11 residues. The ends lost 1 base at V and 12 bases at J; junction bases unmatched: 4. Germline V lookup: CDR1 DFQATT, CDR2 SNEGSKA (reference sequence). DNA of the CDR3: TGCAGTGCTAGAGTAACAGGGGGCCTGTACTTC. This codes for CSARVTGGLYF.

The chain employs TRBV7-2 and TRBJ1-2; a weak D match, TRBD1 (5 bases). Trimming removed 5 bases from V and 5 bases from J, with 12 bases in between. The CDR3 extends over 13 amino acids. The germline CDR1 and CDR2 sequences are SGHTA and FQGNSA. The CDR3 is CASSRDRTYGYTF. DNA for the CDR3: TGTGCCAGCAGCCGGGACCGTACGTATGGCTACACCTTC.

This chain links TRBV6-5 with TRBJ2-7, with TRBD1 matching over 7 bases. The CDR3 consists of 13 residues. Germline assignment: CDR1 MNHEY and CDR2 SVGAGI. The trim removed 11 bases at V and 3 bases at J, leaving 10 bases unmatched. CDR3 loop: CAPIKGAIYEQYF. CDR3 sequence (DNA): TGTGCCCCAATCAAGGGGGCAATCTACGAGCAGTACTTC.

The chain joins TRBV23-1 to TRBJ2-7, with D perhaps matching TRBD1 (6 bases). TRBV23-1 is an open reading frame, and its role is uncertain. The CDR3 extends over 13 amino acids. Trimming left V 2 bases short and J 5 bases short, with 10 bases between. CDR3 coding DNA: TGCGCCAGCAGTCAAAGCAGGGGCGACGAGCAGTACTTC. Protein product: CASSQSRGDEQYF.

The chain has TRBV7-3 and TRBJ1-5; D is perhaps TRBD1 (6 bases). The CDR3 loop spans 13 amino acids. Germline CDR1 and CDR2: SGHTA and FQGTGA. The V and J ends lost 5 bases and 2 bases respectively, with 7 bases between them. The CDR3 loop reads CASSTGRNQPQHF. CDR3 nucleotides: TGTGCCAGCAGCACAGGGCGCAATCAGCCCCAGCATTTT.

The genes are TRBV19 and TRBJ1-6; possible D gene TRBD1, 5 bases. Germline CDR1 reads LNHDA; CDR2 reads SQIVND (reference sequence). The CDR3 runs to 14 residues. Trimming removed 3 bases from V and 5 bases from J, with 8 bases in between. The CDR3 reads CASSMGGNNSPLHF. DNA of the CDR3: TGTGCCAGTAGTATGGGGGGGAATAATTCACCCCTCCACTTT.

J is TRBJ1-2 and V is TRBV6-6; TRBD1 aligns across 7 bases. CDR3 length equals 14 residues. The junction had 4 bases not matched to a gene; V was cut back by 5 bases and J by 1 base. Germline CDR1 and CDR2: MNHNY and SVGAGI (reference sequence). The CDR3 loop reads CASSRGRDNYGYTF. Written as DNA, the CDR3 is TGTGCCAGCAGTAGGGGGCGCGATAACTATGGCTACACCTTC.

This clone was observed once. V is TRBV30 and J is TRBJ1-3, with D unresolved. Trimming took 4 bases from V and 1 from J, leaving 11 bases between them. The CDR3 has 14 amino acids. CDR1 is GTSNPN and CDR2 is SVGIG in the germline V gene (reference sequence). CDR3 coding DNA: TGTGCCTGGACTGTCGACGTATCTGGAAACACCATATATTTT. This gives the protein CAWTVDVSGNTIYF.

The V gene is TRBV27, the J gene TRBJ2-7, with 7 positions matching TRBD1. Trimming at V came to 5 bases and at J to 5 bases, leaving 9 bases not matched to a gene. Germline CDR1 and CDR2: MNHEY and SMNVEV (reference sequence). The CDR3 sequence is 14 residues long. CDR3 loop: CASSRNRGIDEQYF. The CDR3 nucleotides read TGTGCCAGCAGTCGAAACAGGGGAATCGACGAGCAGTACTTC.

In DNA form, the CDR3 reads TGTGCCAGCGGAGCCACCCAAGAGACCCAGTACTTC. Translating gives CASGATQETQYF. This rearrangement joins TRBV14 to TRBJ2-5; D is unresolved. From germline, CDR1 is SGHDN and CDR2 FVKESK. The germline V and J ends were trimmed by 8 bases and 1 base, with 8 bases remaining between them. The CDR3 contains 12 residues.

This clone was seen once. The CDR3 DNA sequence: TGCGCCAGCAGCTTAGGGAAGCACAGGTCCACAGACGAGCAGTACTTC. Translating it yields CASSLGKHRSTDEQYF. This chain joins TRBV5-1 and TRBJ2-5; a weak D match, TRBD1 (5 bases). The end of the DNA aligns better with TRBJ2-7, so the J call may be wrong. CDR1 and CDR2 (germline): SGHRS, YFSETQ. The CDR3 sequence is 16 residues long.

This clone was counted a single time. The chain links TRBV28 to TRBJ1-4; 7 bases agree with TRBD1. V lost 8 bases, J lost 0 bases, and 6 bases stayed unmatched. Looked up from germline, CDR1 is MDHEN and CDR2 is SYDVKM. This CDR3 contains 15 residues. The CDR3 reads CASGSQGATNEKLFF. The CDR3 bases are TGTGCCAGCGGGTCCCAGGGGGCAACTAATGAAAAACTGTTTTTT.

J is TRBJ2-3 and V is TRBV6-6, with TRBD1 matching 7 bases. Trimming at V came to 5 bases and at J to 1 base, leaving 3 bases not matched to a gene. From germline, CDR1 is MNHNY and CDR2 SVGAGI (reference sequence). The CDR3 totals 14 residues. As DNA, the CDR3 is TGTGCCAGCAGTCCCGGGACAGGCACAGATACGCAGTATTTT. This encodes CASSPGTGTDTQYF.

This chain connects TRBV2 to TRBJ1-4, with a tentative D call TRBD1 (5 bases). V lost 7 bases and J 5 bases, leaving 20 bases between the germline ends. The length of the CDR3 is 16 residues. Looked up from germline, CDR1 is SNHLY and CDR2 is FYNNEI. This CDR3 is CASIRDGRGINEKLFF. Here the CDR3 DNA reads TGTGCCAGCATCCGGGATGGAAGGGGAATAAATGAAAAACTGTTTTTT.

This sequence joins TRBV29-1 and TRBJ2-2; D gene uncertain. The CDR3 is made up of 14 amino acids. V was clipped by 2 bases and J by 1 base, with 8 bases between them. Germline V lookup: CDR1 SQVTM, CDR2 ANQGSEA. CDR3 in amino acids: CSVELDLNTGELFF. CDR3 coding DNA: TGCAGCGTTGAATTGGATTTGAACACCGGGGAGCTGTTTTTT.

This rearrangement joins TRBV19 to TRBJ1-2; TRBD1 matches at 8 bases. Germline CDR1 and CDR2: LNHDA and SQIVND (reference sequence). CDR3 length equals 15 residues. Trimming at V came to 8 bases and at J to 6 bases, leaving 14 bases not matched to a gene. CDR3 residues: CASSDRVEGPDGYTF. In nucleotides, the CDR3 is TGTGCCAGTTCGGACAGGGTCGAAGGCCCAGATGGCTACACCTTC.

The chain links TRBV7-8 to TRBJ1-1, with D unclear. V was trimmed by 0 bases and J by 0 bases, leaving 5 bases between them. This CDR3 contains 14 residues. CDR1 and CDR2 from the germline V gene are SGHVS and FQNEAQ. As DNA, the CDR3 is TGTGCCAGCAGCTTAGCGGGCATGAACACTGAAGCTTTCTTT. The encoded protein is CASSLAGMNTEAFF.